The sequence of this T cell receptor beta chain was determined in a study of T cell repertoires in cytomegalovirus infection. Study details: HLA-B-restricted CMV epitopes that are well studied were used alongside recently identified HLA-C-restricted ones. Public TCR beta signatures provided an indication of both CMV infection and a matching HLA type.

TCRdb fed the reads into MiXCR, producing one record per CDR3 protein. The sample lists 450,000 to 650,000 distinct CDR3 sequences, under 45% occurring once. This clonotype was picked up a small number of times. Its antigen is currently unknown. General study findings and limits: The ex vivo response was dominated by HLA-C-restricted CMV-specific TCR beta clonotypes.

This CDR3 spans 13 amino acids. Germline assignment: CDR1 SGHTA and CDR2 FQGNSA. Trimming shortened V by 3 bases and J by 5 bases, and 10 bases separated the two germline ends. This TCR was sampled from a human donor in good health (CMV status not recorded). Some clones in this sample may be carry-over from other donors' samples. The V and J genes are TRBV7-2 and TRBJ2-5, with a tentative D call TRBD1 (5 bases). The specimen was cultured PBMCs, collected from culture after CMV antigen stimulation. CDR3 amino acids: CASSFTDTETQYF. The CDR3 DNA is TGTGCCAGCAGCTTTACGGACACGGAGACCCAGTACTTC.